The T cell receptor beta chain described here comes from a study of T cell responses to AZD1222 COVID-19 vaccine. Study conclusions and caveats: Only a handful of AZD1222 recipients, more than five in all, had baseline seropositivity. White British donors predominated, females outnumbered males, and clonal diversity was possibly underestimated.

Profiled with immunoSEQ multiplex PCR; TCRdb holds only in-frame clones, not every one. The sample includes 70,000 to 95,000 clones, 75% to 90% of them seen just once. Germline CDR1 and CDR2: SGHVS and FQNEAQ. This CDR3 contains 11 residues. Deletions cut 5 bases from V and 6 bases from J, with 8 bases between. Concerning this clone itself: The antigen is not known.

The material sequenced was peripheral blood, taken 28 days after the second AZD1222 dose. This receptor was taken from an adult who received the AZD1222 COVID-19 vaccine. The J gene is TRBJ2-7, the V gene TRBV7-8, with unresolved D. The CDR3 DNA sequence: TGTGCCAGCAGCCGGGCAGGCGAGCAGTACTTC. This encodes CASSRAGEQYF.